This T cell receptor (beta chain) was obtained from a study of shared clonotypes between healthy human individuals. Turning to the study itself: CD8 memory received one plate per donor, CD8 naive two, CD4 memory three and CD4 naive three.

V was trimmed by 2 bases and J by 8 bases, leaving 12 bases between them. This CDR3 region has 13 residues. From germline, CDR1 is SQVTM and CDR2 ANQGSEA. Each donor was a Caucasian adult residing in Nashville, Tennessee. General study results and limits: It was the few donors that limited the genetic and exposure-history diversity represented.

Points on this clone: What it binds is unknown.

This was a deep-level run. Libraries were prepared by immunoSEQ multiplex PCR; TCRdb keeps only in-frame clonotypes and omits some of them. Of fewer than 2.5 million clones listed, approximately 93% were seen once; the top ten hold roughly 0.39%. The rearrangement uses TRBV29-1 and TRBJ1-4; a possible D gene is TRBD1 (6 bases). The TCR comes from a man aged 18 to 30 in good health. Some clones in this sample may be carry-over from other donors' samples. Input material: naive CD4+ T cells from PBMCs. Subset meaning: CD45RA+ positively selected. The CDR3 DNA reads as TGCAGCGTTGAAACGCCCCAGGGGGAAAAACTGTTTTTT. As protein: CSVETPQGEKLFF.